Sequencing of this TCR beta chain was carried out in a study of tumor-infiltrating lymphocytes in oesophageal squamous cell carcinoma. TCRdb reprocessed the PCR reads with MiXCR, giving one entry per CDR3 protein. The sample consists of 15,000 to 20,000 distinct CDR3 sequences, around two fifths of them appearing once. This clonotype was counted ten times or more. This CDR3 region has 15 residues. CDR1 SNHLY and CDR2 FYNNEI come from the germline V gene. V was clipped by 5 bases and J by 4 bases; unmatched bases: 11. Source material: normal esophageal tissue next to the tumor. The clonotype was recovered from a female donor with esophageal squamous cell carcinoma. This rearrangement joins TRBV2 to TRBJ2-7; 7 bases map to TRBD1. The DNA of the CDR3 is TGTGCCAGCAGTAATACTCCCGGGACAGAATACGAGCAGTACTTC. This sequence encodes CASSNTPGTEYEQYF.